This TCR beta chain was recovered during a study of post-analysis software for immune sequencing data. Prepared TCR beta cDNA libraries contained unique molecular identifiers. From the PCR reads, TCRdb called clonotypes with MiXCR, one entry per CDR3 protein. The sample lists hundreds of thousands of distinct CDR3 sequences; approximately 59% were seen once. Germline V gives CDR1 ENHRY, CDR2 SYGVKD. Trimming pared 3 bases from V and 8 bases from J, leaving 14 bases between. The CDR3 extends over 15 amino acids. Concerning this clonotype itself: Its cognate antigen is unknown.

Study-level findings and limits: Five or six TRBV segments, including TRBV5-6, TRBV5-1 and TRBV20-1, were more frequent in patients than controls.

Sequencing used blood. The J gene is TRBJ1-6, the V gene TRBV10-3; D may be TRBD1 (5 bases). This clonotype originated in a girl aged 2 to 9 with multiple sclerosis. The CDR3: CAISDKGARHSPLHF. DNA for the CDR3: TGTGCCATCAGTGATAAAGGGGCGCGTCATTCACCCCTCCACTTT.